This TCR beta chain was found in a study of cytomegalovirus exposure and HLA in healthy donors. The CDR3 is 15 amino acids. Trimming took 2 bases from V and 0 from J, leaving 7 bases between them. Germline V gene data show CDR1 as MNHNY and CDR2 as SVGAGI (reference sequence). PCR employed 60 Vbeta and 13 Jbeta primers. The method was immunoSEQ multiplex PCR; TCRdb's version includes in-frame clones alone and lacks a portion of them. The repertoire consists of 160,000 or so clones, with around four fifths occurring once and the leading ten covering under 1.5%. The sequenced sample was PBMCs. This sequence was found in a man aged 25-40 years in good health and CMV-seronegative. The V call is TRBV6-6, the J call TRBJ2-2; no definite D call. This CDR3 reads CASSYIRSNTGELFF. CDR3 sequence (DNA): TGTGCCAGCAGTTACATCAGATCGAACACCGGGGAGCTGTTTTTT.